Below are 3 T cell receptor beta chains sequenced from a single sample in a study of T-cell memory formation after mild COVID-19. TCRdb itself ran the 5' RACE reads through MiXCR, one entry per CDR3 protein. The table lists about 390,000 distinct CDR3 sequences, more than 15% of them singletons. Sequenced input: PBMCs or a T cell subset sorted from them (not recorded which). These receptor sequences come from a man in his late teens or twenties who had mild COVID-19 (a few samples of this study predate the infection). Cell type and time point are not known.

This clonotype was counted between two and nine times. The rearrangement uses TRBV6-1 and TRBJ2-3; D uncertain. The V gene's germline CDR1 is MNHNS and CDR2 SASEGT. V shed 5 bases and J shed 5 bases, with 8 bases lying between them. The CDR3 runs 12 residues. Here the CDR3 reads CASSPELDTQYF. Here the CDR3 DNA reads TGTGCCAGCAGTCCAGAGTTAGATACGCAGTATTTT.

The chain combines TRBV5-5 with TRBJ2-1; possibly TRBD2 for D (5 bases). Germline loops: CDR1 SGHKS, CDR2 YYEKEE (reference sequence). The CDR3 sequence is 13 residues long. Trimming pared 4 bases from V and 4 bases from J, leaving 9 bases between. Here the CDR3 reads CASSVRDYNEQFF. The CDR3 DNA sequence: TGTGCCAGCAGCGTGAGGGATTACAATGAGCAGTTCTTC.

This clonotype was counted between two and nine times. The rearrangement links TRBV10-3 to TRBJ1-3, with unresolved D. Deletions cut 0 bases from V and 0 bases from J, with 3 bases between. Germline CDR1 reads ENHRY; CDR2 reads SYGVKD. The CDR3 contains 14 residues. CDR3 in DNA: TGTGCCATCAGTGAGTCCATCTCTGGAAACACCATATATTTT. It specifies CAISESISGNTIYF.